One sample yielded the 15 T cell receptor beta chains listed below, sequenced in a study of T cell responses to AZD1222 COVID-19 vaccine. Libraries were prepared by immunoSEQ multiplex PCR; TCRdb keeps only in-frame clonotypes and omits some of them. The sample includes about 110,000 clones, approximately 90% of them seen just once. Sequencing used peripheral blood, obtained on day 0 of AZD1222 vaccination. The receptor source for this set is an adult in good health.

The chain carries TRBV11-2 and TRBJ1-3; TRBD1 aligns across 10 bases. Per the germline V gene, CDR1 is SGHAT and CDR2 is FQNNGV. The ends lost 3 bases at V and 0 bases at J; junction bases unmatched: 5. This CDR3 contains 17 residues. CDR3 amino acids: CASSFQTGGNSGNTIYF. CDR3 bases: TGTGCCAGCAGCTTCCAGACAGGGGGCAACTCTGGAAACACCATATATTTT.

This clone was picked up one time. The chain uses TRBV5-1 and TRBJ1-4; D is perhaps TRBD1 (5 bases). In germline, CDR1 is SGHRS, CDR2 YFSETQ. V lost 4 bases and J 0 bases, leaving 13 bases between the germline ends. The CDR3 has 16 residues. The CDR3 loop reads CASSTRTLATNEKLFF. The DNA of the CDR3 is TGCGCCAGCAGCACCCGGACATTGGCAACTAATGAAAAACTGTTTTTT.

This clone was recorded once. The chain carries TRBV4-2 and TRBJ1-1, with D tentatively TRBD1 (6 bases). The germline gives CDR1 LGHNA, CDR2 YNFKEQ. V was clipped by 0 bases and J by 5 bases, with 13 bases between them. The CDR3 has 15 amino acids. This CDR3 is CASSQDGQGWTEAFF. CDR3 bases: TGTGCCAGCAGCCAAGATGGGCAGGGGTGGACTGAAGCTTTCTTT.

The table lists this clone with a few counts. J is TRBJ1-1 and V is TRBV6-5; D remains unclear. The CDR3 is 13 amino acids. Germline CDR1 and CDR2: MNHEY and SVGAGI. Between the trimmed V and J ends, which lost 0 bases and 1 base, there was a span of 3 bases. The CDR3 coding sequence is TGTGCCAGCAGTTACTCGACGAACACTGAAGCTTTCTTT. It specifies CASSYSTNTEAFF.

This clone appeared a few times. The chain joins TRBV9 to TRBJ2-7; a weak D match, TRBD1 (6 bases). Germline V gene sequence: CDR1 SGDLS, CDR2 YYNGEE. The CDR3 is made up of 14 amino acids. Trimming took 3 bases from V and 3 from J, leaving 13 bases between them. CDR3 nucleotides: TGTGCCAGCAGCGGAGGGGGAATAGGCTACGAGCAGTACTTC. Its protein product is CASSGGGIGYEQYF.

The J gene is TRBJ1-1, the V gene TRBV10-3, with 8 bases fitting TRBD1. The V and J ends lost 6 bases and 5 bases, in that order; junction bases with no gene match: 8. Germline values: CDR1 ENHRY, CDR2 SYGVKD. This CDR3 contains 14 residues. In DNA, the CDR3 is TGTGCCATCAGCGCGCACAGGGGGAGTACTGAAGCTTTCTTT. It encodes CAISAHRGSTEAFF.

The chain combines TRBV28 with TRBJ1-1; 8 bases agree with TRBD1. Germline V gives CDR1 MDHEN, CDR2 SYDVKM. The CDR3 contains 14 residues. With V trimmed by 2 bases and J by 7 bases, 6 bases remained unmatched. CDR3 loop: CASSLPDRGVEAFF. The DNA for the CDR3 is TGTGCCAGCAGTTTACCCGACAGGGGCGTTGAAGCTTTCTTT.

The CDR3 protein is CASSSRGTSTDTQYF. For the CDR3, the DNA is TGTGCCAGCTCATCTCGGGGGACTAGCACAGATACGCAGTATTTT. The V and J genes are TRBV18 and TRBJ2-3; possibly TRBD2 for D (6 bases). V was shortened by 5 bases and J by 0 bases, with 12 bases between the two germline ends. This CDR3 is built from 15 residues. CDR1 KGHSH and CDR2 LQKENI come from the germline V gene.

CDR3 bases: TGTGCCAGCAGCTTAGATACAGGGGGCAGGAGCTATGGCTACACCTTC. Protein: CASSLDTGGRSYGYTF. The rearrangement links TRBV7-2 to TRBJ1-2; 9 bases agree with TRBD1. This CDR3 contains 16 residues. With 1 base clipped from V and 4 bases from J, the junction kept 7 bases outside the gene matches. Germline assignment: CDR1 SGHTA and CDR2 FQGNSA.

This clone has only one observation. Other DNA sequences of this sample code for an identical CDR3. This chain connects TRBV9 to TRBJ2-1, with D tentatively TRBD1 (6 bases). Trimming pared 7 bases from V and 0 bases from J, leaving 14 bases between. The CDR3 has 15 residues. CDR1 and CDR2 from the germline V gene are SGDLS and YYNGEE. The CDR3 region is CASSPQGNSYNEQFF. The DNA of the CDR3 is TGTGCCAGCTCCCCGCAGGGGAACTCCTACAATGAGCAGTTCTTC.

The chain is built from TRBV2 and TRBJ2-7, with TRBD2 matching over 9 bases. The CDR3 consists of 15 residues. CDR1 SNHLY and CDR2 FYNNEI come from the germline V gene. J gave up 0 bases and V 6 bases, and 6 bases lay outside the gene matches. CDR3 loop: CASRGSGGHSYEQYF. DNA of the CDR3: TGTGCCAGCAGGGGGAGCGGGGGGCACTCCTACGAGCAGTACTTC.

V and J are TRBV10-2 and TRBJ2-7, with 7 bases matching TRBD2. The trim removed 2 bases at V and 2 bases at J, leaving 3 bases unmatched. This CDR3 is built from 14 residues. CDR1 is WSHSY and CDR2 is SAAADI in the germline V gene. The CDR3: CASSESGVTYEQYF. CDR3 sequence (DNA): TGCGCCAGCAGTGAGAGCGGGGTAACCTACGAGCAGTACTTC.

This clone has only one observation. The chain employs TRBV6-5 and TRBJ2-7, with TRBD2 as a possible D gene (5 bases). The V gene's germline CDR1 is MNHEY and CDR2 SVGAGI. With 2 bases removed from V and 4 bases from J, the gap between germline ends came to 9 bases. The CDR3 contains 13 residues. CDR3 protein: CASSYLAGYEQYF. The DNA for the CDR3 is TGTGCCAGCAGTTACCTCGCGGGTTACGAGCAGTACTTC.

This chain links TRBV6-4 with TRBJ2-7; possibly TRBD1 or TRBD2 for D (5 bases each). This CDR3 is built from 12 residues. The V and J ends lost 7 bases and 6 bases respectively, with 13 bases between them. Germline values: CDR1 MRHNA, CDR2 SNTAGT. The CDR3 protein is CASTWDGSEQYF. CDR3 nucleotides: TGTGCCAGCACCTGGGACGGCAGCGAGCAGTACTTC.

V gene TRBV5-1 combines with J gene TRBJ2-6; D gene uncertain. This CDR3 contains 16 residues. The V gene's germline CDR1 is SGHRS and CDR2 YFSETQ. V dropped 4 bases and J dropped 0 bases, with 11 bases sitting between them. The CDR3 DNA reads as TGCGCCAGCAGCGTACCAGGAAGCTCTGGGGCCAACGTCCTGACTTTC. Its protein product is CASSVPGSSGANVLTF.